The source of this T cell receptor (beta chain) is a study of T-cell memory formation after mild COVID-19 (dated by TCRdb to 2020 to 2022). In terms of the full investigation: TCR sequence clusters from the two donors were largely donor specific. In a couple of donors, T-cell clones that expanded and contracted after mild COVID-19 were followed by sequencing TCRalpha and TCRbeta repertoires longitudinally. Two young, previously healthy adult volunteers made up the cohort, one male and one female. General conclusions and limits of the study: The second-wave clones that peaked on day 37 were not confirmed to be SARS-CoV-2 specific. The detection of some responding clones in pre-infection memory suggests that pre-existing cross-reactive memory T cells joined the SARS-CoV-2 response. Balanced CD4/CD8 phenotypes were observed for clones contracting from day 15 to 85, whereas a bias towards CD4+ was observed for a second wave of clones expanding from day 15 to 37. The study included only a couple of mild cases, and larger cohorts that include severe cases with pre-infection samples were judged to be necessary. Contracting CD4+ clones turned up mainly in the CM and EM memory subsets, whereas EMRA was where CD8+ clones were enriched.

Sequencing was carried out with an Illumina NovaSeq 6000. TCRalpha and TCRbeta cDNA libraries were built by 5'RACE with constant-segment primers, adding sample barcodes and unique molecular identifiers. Trizol reagent was used to extract RNA from every sample. The libraries were amplified in two PCR steps, and the second step added a second sample barcode and Illumina TruSeq adapters. The libraries were sequenced on an Illumina NovaSeq using 2 x 150 bp paired-end reads. The paper's data handling went like this. The reads were demultiplexed and collapsed into UMI-guided consensus sequences using migec v1.2.7. Using mixcr v2.1.11, the UMI consensuses were aligned to TRA and TRB V and J templates and assembled into clonotypes. Expanded or contracted clonotypes were those called significant by both edgeR and NoisET, with noise models trained on biological replicates. For edgeR calls, the cutoffs were a false discovery rate-adjusted p below 0.01 and a log2 fold-change threshold of 1. PCA with hierarchical clustering of max-normalized trajectories of the 1000 most abundant clonotypes was used as exploratory dynamics analysis. Separately sequenced CD4+ and CD8+ repertoires were used to assign the CD4 or CD8 phenotype of responding clones. The public reads were reprocessed in TCRdb via fastp at Q25 and MiXCR, keeping in-frame beta chains. Records with the same CDR3 protein are collapsed into one entry carrying the most frequent genes and DNA. The authors' filters were not applied to this entry. The sample table lists more than 350,000 distinct CDR3 sequences, 15% to 20% of them with a count of one. Jointly, the top ten make up about 22% of the sample.

Concerning this clonotype itself: Its antigen has not been determined. No base-level quality is on record; no much larger clone is a single base apart.

Ficoll-Paque density gradient centrifugation was used to isolate PBMCs. The sample was PBMCs or a T cell subset sorted from them (not recorded which). This clonotype was obtained from a man between 18 and 35 years old who had mild COVID-19 (a few samples of this study predate the infection). The sample titles of this study are shuffled in the database, so cell type and time point are left out; the donor was told from shared clones.

The DNA reads as follows: TGTGCCAGCAGCCGCACTAGTCTCTACGAGCAGTACTTC. Its protein is CASSRTSLYEQYF. The chain uses TRBV12-3 or TRBV12-4 and TRBJ2-7, and perhaps TRBD2 as D gene, on 5 matching bases. The CDR3 numbers 13 residues from cysteine through phenylalanine. Only the CDR3 region is kept as DNA, spanning 39 bases read in frame from base 1. Cut back by 6 bases and 3 bases, the V and J ends lie 12 bases apart.